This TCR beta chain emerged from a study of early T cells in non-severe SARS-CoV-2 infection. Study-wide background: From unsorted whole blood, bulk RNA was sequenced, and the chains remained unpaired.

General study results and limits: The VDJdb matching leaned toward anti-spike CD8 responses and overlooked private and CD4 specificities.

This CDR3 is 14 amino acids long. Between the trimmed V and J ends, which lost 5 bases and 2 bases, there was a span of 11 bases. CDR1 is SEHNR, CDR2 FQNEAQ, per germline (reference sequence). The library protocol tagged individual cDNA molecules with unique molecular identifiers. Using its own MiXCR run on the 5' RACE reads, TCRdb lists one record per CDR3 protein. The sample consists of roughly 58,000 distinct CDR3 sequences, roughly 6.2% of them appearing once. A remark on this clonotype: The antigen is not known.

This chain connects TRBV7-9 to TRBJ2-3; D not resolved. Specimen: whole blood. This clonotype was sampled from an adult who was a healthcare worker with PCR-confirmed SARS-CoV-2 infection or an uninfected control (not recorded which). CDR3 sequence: CASSPTRITDTQYF. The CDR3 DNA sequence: TGTGCCAGCAGCCCGACGCGGATCACAGATACGCAGTATTTT.